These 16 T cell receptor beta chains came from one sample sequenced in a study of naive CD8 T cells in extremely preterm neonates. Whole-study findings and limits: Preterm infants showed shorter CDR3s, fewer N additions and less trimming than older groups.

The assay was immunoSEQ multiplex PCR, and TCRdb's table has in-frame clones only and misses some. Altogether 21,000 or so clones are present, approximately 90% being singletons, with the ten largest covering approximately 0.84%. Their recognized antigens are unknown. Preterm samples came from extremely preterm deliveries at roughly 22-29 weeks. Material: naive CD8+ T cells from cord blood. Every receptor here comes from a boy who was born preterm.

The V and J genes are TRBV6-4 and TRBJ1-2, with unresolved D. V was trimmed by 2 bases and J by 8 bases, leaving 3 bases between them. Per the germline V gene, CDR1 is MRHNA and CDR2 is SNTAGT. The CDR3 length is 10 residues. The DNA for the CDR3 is TGTGCCAGCAGTGACAGGGGCTACACCTTC. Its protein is CASSDRGYTF.

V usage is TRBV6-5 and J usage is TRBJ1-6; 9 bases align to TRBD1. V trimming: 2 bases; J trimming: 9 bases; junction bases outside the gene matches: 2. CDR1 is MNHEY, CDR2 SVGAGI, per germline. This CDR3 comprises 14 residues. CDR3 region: CASSYTGGASPLHF. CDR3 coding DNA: TGTGCCAGCAGTTACACAGGGGGCGCTTCACCCCTCCACTTT.

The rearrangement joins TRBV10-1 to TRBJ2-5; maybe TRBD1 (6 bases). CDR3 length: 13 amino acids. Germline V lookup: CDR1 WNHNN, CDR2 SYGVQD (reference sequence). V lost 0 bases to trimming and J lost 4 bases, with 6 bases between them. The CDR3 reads CASSESGGETQYF. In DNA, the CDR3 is TGCGCCAGCAGTGAGTCAGGGGGAGAGACCCAGTACTTC.

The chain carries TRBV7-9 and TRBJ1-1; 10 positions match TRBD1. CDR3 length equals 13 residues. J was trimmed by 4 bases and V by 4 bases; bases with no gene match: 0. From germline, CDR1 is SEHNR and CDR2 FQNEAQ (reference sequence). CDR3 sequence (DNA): TGTGCCAGCAGCTGGACAGGGGGCACTGAAGCTTTCTTT. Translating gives CASSWTGGTEAFF.

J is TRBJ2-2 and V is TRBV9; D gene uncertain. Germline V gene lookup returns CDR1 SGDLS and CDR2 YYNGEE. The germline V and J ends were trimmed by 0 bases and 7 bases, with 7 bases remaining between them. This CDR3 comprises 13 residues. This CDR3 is CASSVAKLGELFF. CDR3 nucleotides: TGTGCCAGCAGCGTAGCCAAGCTCGGGGAGCTGTTTTTT. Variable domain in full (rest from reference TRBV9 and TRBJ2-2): DSGVTQTPKHLITATGQRVTLRCSPRSGDLSVYWYQQSLDQGLQFLIQYYNGEERAKGNILERFSAQQFPDLHSELNLSSLELGDSALYFCASSVAKLGELFFGEGSRLTVL.

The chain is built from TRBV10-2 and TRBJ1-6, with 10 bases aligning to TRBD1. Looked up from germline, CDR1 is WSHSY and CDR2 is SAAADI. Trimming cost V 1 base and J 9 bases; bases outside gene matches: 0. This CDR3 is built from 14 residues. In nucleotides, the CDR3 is TGCGCCAGCAGTGAGTGGGACAGGGGTTCACCCCTCCACTTT. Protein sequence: CASSEWDRGSPLHF.

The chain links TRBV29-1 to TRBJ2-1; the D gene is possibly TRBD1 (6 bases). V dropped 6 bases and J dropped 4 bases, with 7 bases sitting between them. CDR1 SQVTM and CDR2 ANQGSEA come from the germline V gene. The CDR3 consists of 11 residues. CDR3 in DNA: TGCAGCGTGGGACAATACAATGAGCAGTTCTTC. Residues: CSVGQYNEQFF.

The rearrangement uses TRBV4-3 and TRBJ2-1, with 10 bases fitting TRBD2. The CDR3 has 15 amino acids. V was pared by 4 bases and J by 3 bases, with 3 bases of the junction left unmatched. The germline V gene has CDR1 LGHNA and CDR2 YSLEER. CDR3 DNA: TGCGCCAGCAGCCCAGGACTAGCGGACTACAATGAGCAGTTCTTC. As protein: CASSPGLADYNEQFF.

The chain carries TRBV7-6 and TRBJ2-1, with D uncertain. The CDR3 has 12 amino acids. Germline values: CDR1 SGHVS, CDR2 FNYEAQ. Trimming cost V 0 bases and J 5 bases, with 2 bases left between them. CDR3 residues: CASSLAHNEQFF. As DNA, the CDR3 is TGTGCCAGCAGCTTAGCGCACAATGAGCAGTTCTTC. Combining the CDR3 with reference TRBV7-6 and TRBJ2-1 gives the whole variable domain GAGVSQSPRYKVTKRGQDVALRCDPISGHVSLYWYRQALGQGPEFLTYFNYEAQQDKSGLPNDRFSAERPEGSISTLTIQRTEQRDSAMYRCASSLAHNEQFFGPGTRLTVL.

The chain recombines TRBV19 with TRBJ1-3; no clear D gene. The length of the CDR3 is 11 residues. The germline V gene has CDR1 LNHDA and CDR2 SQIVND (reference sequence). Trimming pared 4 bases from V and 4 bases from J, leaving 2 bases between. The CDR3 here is CASSTGNTIYF. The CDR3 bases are TGTGCCAGTAGTACAGGAAACACCATATATTTT. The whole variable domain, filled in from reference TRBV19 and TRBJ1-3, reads DGGITQSPKYLFRKEGQNVTLSCEQNLNHDAMYWYRQDPGQGLRLIYYSQIVNDFQKGDIAEGYSVSREKKESFPLTVTSAQKNPTAFYLCASSTGNTIYFGEGSWLTVV.

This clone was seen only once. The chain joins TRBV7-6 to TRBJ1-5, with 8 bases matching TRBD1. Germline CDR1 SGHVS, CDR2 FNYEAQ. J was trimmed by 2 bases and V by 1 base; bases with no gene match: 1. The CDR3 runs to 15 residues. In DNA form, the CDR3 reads TGTGCCAGCAGCTTAGAGACAGGGGGCAATCAGCCCCAGCATTTT. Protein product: CASSLETGGNQPQHF.

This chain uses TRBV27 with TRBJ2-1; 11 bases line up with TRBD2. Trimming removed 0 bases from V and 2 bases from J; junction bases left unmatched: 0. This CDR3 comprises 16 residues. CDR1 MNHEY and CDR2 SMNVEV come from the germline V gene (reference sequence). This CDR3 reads CASSLSSGGAYNEQFF. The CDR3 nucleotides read TGTGCCAGCAGTTTATCTAGCGGGGGGGCCTACAATGAGCAGTTCTTC.

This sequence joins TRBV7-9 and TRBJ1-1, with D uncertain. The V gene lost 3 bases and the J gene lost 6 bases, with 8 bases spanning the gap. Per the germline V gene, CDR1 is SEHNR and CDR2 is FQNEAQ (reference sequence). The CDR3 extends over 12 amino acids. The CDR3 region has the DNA TGTGCCAGCAGCTTCGGGTACGCTGAAGCTTTCTTT. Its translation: CASSFGYAEAFF.

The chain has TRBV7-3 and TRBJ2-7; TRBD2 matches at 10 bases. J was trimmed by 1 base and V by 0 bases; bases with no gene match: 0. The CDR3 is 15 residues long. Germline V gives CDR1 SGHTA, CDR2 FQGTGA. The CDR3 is CASSLTSGGSYEQYF. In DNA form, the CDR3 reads TGTGCCAGCAGCTTAACTAGCGGGGGGTCCTACGAGCAGTACTTC.

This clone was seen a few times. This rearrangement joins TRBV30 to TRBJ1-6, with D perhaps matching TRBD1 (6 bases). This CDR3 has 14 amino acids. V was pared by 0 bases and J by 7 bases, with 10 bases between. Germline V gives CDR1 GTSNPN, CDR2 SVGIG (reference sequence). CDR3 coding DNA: TGTGCCTGGAGTGTGGGGGGGGCGAATTCACCCCTCCACTTT. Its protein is CAWSVGGANSPLHF.

CDR3 in DNA: TGTGCCAGCAGCTTAGTGGGGCTAGGGGAGCAGTTCTTC. Protein: CASSLVGLGEQFF. J is TRBJ2-1 and V is TRBV7-2; D perhaps matches TRBD1 (5 bases). V was pared by 1 base and J by 10 bases, with 11 bases between. The germline V gene has CDR1 SGHTA and CDR2 FQGNSA. This CDR3 contains 13 residues.